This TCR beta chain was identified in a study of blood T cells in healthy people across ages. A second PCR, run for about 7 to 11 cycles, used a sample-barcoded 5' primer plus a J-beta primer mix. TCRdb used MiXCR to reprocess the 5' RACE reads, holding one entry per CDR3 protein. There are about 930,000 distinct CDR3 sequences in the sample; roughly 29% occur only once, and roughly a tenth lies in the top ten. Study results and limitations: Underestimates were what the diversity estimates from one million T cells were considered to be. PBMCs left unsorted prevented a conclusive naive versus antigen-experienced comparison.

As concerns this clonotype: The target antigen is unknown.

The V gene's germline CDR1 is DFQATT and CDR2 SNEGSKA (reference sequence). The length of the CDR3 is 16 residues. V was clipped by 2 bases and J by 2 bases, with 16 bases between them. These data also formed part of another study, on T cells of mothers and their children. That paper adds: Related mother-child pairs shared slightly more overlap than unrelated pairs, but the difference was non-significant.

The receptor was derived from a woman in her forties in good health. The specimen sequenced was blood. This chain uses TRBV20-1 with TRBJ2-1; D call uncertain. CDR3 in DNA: TGCAGTGCTAGATGGTCGACGGGCGGAGCCTACAATGAGCAGTTCTTC. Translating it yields CSARWSTGGAYNEQFF.